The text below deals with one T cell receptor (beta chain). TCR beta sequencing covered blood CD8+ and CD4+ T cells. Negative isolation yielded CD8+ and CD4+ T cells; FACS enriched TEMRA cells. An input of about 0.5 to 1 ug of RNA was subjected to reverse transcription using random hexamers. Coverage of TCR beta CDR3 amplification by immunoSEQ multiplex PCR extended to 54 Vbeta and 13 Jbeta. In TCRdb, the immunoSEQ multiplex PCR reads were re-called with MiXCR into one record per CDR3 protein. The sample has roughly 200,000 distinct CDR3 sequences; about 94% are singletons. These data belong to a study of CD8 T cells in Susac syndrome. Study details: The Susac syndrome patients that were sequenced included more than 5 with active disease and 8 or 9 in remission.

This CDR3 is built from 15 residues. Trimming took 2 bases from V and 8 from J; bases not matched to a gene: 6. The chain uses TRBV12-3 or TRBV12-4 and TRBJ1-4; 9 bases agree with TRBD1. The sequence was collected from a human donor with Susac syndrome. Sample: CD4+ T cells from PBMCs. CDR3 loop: CASSLMGQGVEKLFF. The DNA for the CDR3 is TGTGCCAGCAGTTTAATGGGACAGGGAGTGGAAAAACTGTTTTTT.